Listed here is a single T cell receptor (beta chain). Its antigen is not identified. Only in-frame clones appear in the TCRdb table, and some are missing; sequencing was by immunoSEQ multiplex PCR. The sample consists of about 98,000 clones, about 87% of them appearing once. Collection occurred without any documented infections or immune events in donors. This CDR3 is built from 14 residues. CDR1 and CDR2 from the germline V gene are MNHEY and SVGAGI. V was shortened by 0 bases and J by 2 bases, with 7 bases between the two germline ends. The data originate from a study of identifying expanded T cells in peripheral blood. General observations from the study: Over two and four weeks, about 15 and 18 clones changed, versus approximately 1.2 between replicates. Clone count variance between approximately 2-week samples rose with total template count.

The sequence derives from a person aged 18 to 69 in good health. This sequence joins TRBV6-5 and TRBJ1-2; the D is unclear. Sequencing used blood. The CDR3 reads CASSYSQKNYGYTF. The CDR3 DNA follows: TGTGCCAGCAGTTACTCTCAGAAGAACTATGGCTACACCTTC.